This passage covers 21 T cell receptor beta chains from one sample sequenced in a study of beta chain features in type 1 diabetes. TCRB transcripts that were expressed got sequenced, as all of the isolated RNA had been reverse transcribed. The data were produced by immunoSEQ multiplex PCR, yet TCRdb's version contains in-frame clones alone and is incomplete. This sample has around 280,000 clones, with roughly 8% found just once. The material sequenced was central memory CD4+ T cells from blood. These receptors were obtained from a woman aged 18-29 years in good health.

This clone occurred a few times. V usage is TRBV7-8 and J usage is TRBJ1-5; D not resolved. The CDR3 is 15 residues long. The V gene's germline CDR1 is SGHVS and CDR2 FQNEAQ. Trimming pared 0 bases from V and 9 bases from J, leaving 15 bases between. Here the CDR3 DNA reads TGTGCCAGCAGCTTAGCGCAGGTCCCGGACGGGCCCCAGCATTTT. Translating gives CASSLAQVPDGPQHF.

This clone has only a few counts. The V and J genes are TRBV5-6 and TRBJ1-4, with D unresolved. The germline gives CDR1 SGHDT, CDR2 YYEEEE. The V gene lost 2 bases and the J gene lost 0 bases, with 11 bases spanning the gap. The CDR3 is 16 residues long. CDR3 protein: CASSFRTGTTNEKLFF. DNA for the CDR3: TGTGCCAGCAGCTTTCGCACGGGCACAACTAATGAAAAACTGTTTTTT.

This clone was detected many times. The chain uses TRBV30 and TRBJ2-1; 10 bases fit TRBD2. This CDR3 is built from 13 residues. Germline CDR1 reads GTSNPN; CDR2 reads SVGIG (reference sequence). The ends lost 2 bases at V and 10 bases at J; junction bases unmatched: 5. CDR3 DNA: TGTGCCTGGAGTAAGCAGCGGGAGGGGGAGCAGTTCTTC. Amino acid sequence: CAWSKQREGEQFF.

CDR3 DNA: TGTGCCTGGAGTACAGGGGAGGTAGGGAGTCAGCCCCAGCATTTT. It encodes CAWSTGEVGSQPQHF. J is TRBJ1-5 and V is TRBV30; TRBD1 matches at 7 bases. Germline V gene data show CDR1 as GTSNPN and CDR2 as SVGIG (reference sequence). Trimming at V came to 2 bases and at J to 6 bases, leaving 10 bases not matched to a gene. This CDR3 is 15 amino acids long.

CDR3 loop: CASSRRTGRQDTQYF. The DNA of the CDR3 is TGTGCCAGCAGCCGACGGACAGGCCGGCAAGATACGCAGTATTTT. The gene calls are TRBV7-3 and TRBJ2-3; 7 bases match TRBD1. Germline CDR1 reads SGHTA; CDR2 reads FQGTGA. Trimming took 5 bases from V and 5 from J; bases not matched to a gene: 10. The CDR3 sequence is 15 residues long.

With respect to this clone: Just one base apart from a much larger clone, this may be a read error. V and J are TRBV7-9 and TRBJ1-2; D remains unclear. V was trimmed by 1 base and J by 3 bases, leaving 6 bases between them. This CDR3 is built from 13 residues. Germline-derived CDR1 and CDR2 are SEHNR and FQNEAQ (reference sequence). In nucleotides, the CDR3 is TGTGCCAGCAGCTTAGAGACGGACTATGGCTACACCTTC. As protein: CASSLETDYGYTF. The full variable domain, in which reference TRBV7-9 and TRBJ1-2 provide the parts outside the CDR3, is DTGVSQNPRHKITKRGQNVTFRCDPISEHNRLYWYRQTLGQGPEFLTYFQNEAQLEKSRLLSDRFSAERPKGSFSTLEIQRTEQGDSAMYLCASSLETDYGYTFGSGTRLTVV.

This clone was counted a few times. Within the sample, other DNA sequences also encode this same CDR3. The chain couples TRBV7-9 to TRBJ1-1; 7 bases are shared with TRBD1. Trimming removed 3 bases from V and 1 base from J; junction bases left unmatched: 2. In germline, CDR1 is SEHNR, CDR2 FQNEAQ (reference sequence). The CDR3 spans 14 residues. CDR3 DNA sequence: TGTGCCAGCAGCTTGGGGACAGCGAACACTGAAGCTTTCTTT. It codes for CASSLGTANTEAFF.

At least ten counts were recorded for this clone. The DNA of the CDR3 is TGTGCCAGCAGCTTAGAAAAAGCTCGCGTAGGCTACACCTTC. Translated: CASSLEKARVGYTF. The rearrangement links TRBV7-2 to TRBJ1-2; no clear D gene. Germline V CDR1 and CDR2: SGHTA, FQGNSA. V was clipped by 1 base and J by 8 bases, with 14 bases between them. The CDR3 contains 14 residues.

This clone was counted only a few times. The chain employs TRBV4-3 and TRBJ2-7; D possibly corresponds to TRBD1 (6 bases). Per the germline V gene, CDR1 is LGHNA and CDR2 is YSLEER. The V and J ends lost 3 bases and 5 bases respectively, with 11 bases between them. This CDR3 is 13 amino acids long. The CDR3 protein is CASSQVTGNEQYV. CDR3 in DNA: TGCGCCAGCAGCCAGGTAACAGGGAACGAGCAGTACGTC.

This clone was seen more than once but under ten times. The genes are TRBV5-1 and TRBJ1-4; D is possibly TRBD1 (6 bases). The CDR3 sequence is 14 residues long. The V gene lost 3 bases and the J gene lost 4 bases, with 10 bases spanning the gap. Germline values: CDR1 SGHRS, CDR2 YFSETQ. As DNA, the CDR3 is TGCGCCAGCAGCTCACAGGGTTATAATGAAAAACTGTTTTTT. Translating it yields CASSSQGYNEKLFF. Combining the CDR3 with reference TRBV5-1 and TRBJ1-4 gives the whole variable domain KAGVTQTPRYLIKTRGQQVTLSCSPISGHRSVSWYQQTPGQGLQFLFEYFSETQRNKGNFPGRFSGRQFSNSRSEMNVSTLELGDSALYLCASSSQGYNEKLFFGSGTQLSVL.

This clone was recorded at least ten times. This chain links TRBV7-8 with TRBJ1-5; 7 bases fit TRBD1. Germline V gene sequence: CDR1 SGHVS, CDR2 FQNEAQ. The CDR3 sequence is 13 residues long. V shed 5 bases, J shed 2 bases, and the junction held 0 bases outside the gene matches. The CDR3 loop is CASSTGGNQPQHF. CDR3 bases: TGTGCCAGCAGCACAGGGGGCAATCAGCCCCAGCATTTT.

The sample holds a few counts of this clone. The rearrangement uses TRBV7-8 and TRBJ1-5; TRBD1 might be the D (6 bases). With 2 bases removed from V and 3 bases from J, the gap between germline ends came to 20 bases. CDR1 and CDR2 from the germline V gene are SGHVS and FQNEAQ. CDR3 size: 18 residues. The DNA of the CDR3 is TGTGCCAGCAGCTTACGTTCAGTAGTACAGGGTGACAATCAGCCCCAGCATTTT. Its protein is CASSLRSVVQGDNQPQHF.

In its sample, this clone was seen a few times. The chain recombines TRBV5-1 with TRBJ2-7; D assignment may be TRBD1 or TRBD2 (6 bases each). Trimming removed 4 bases at V and 4 bases at J, with 15 bases between. The CDR3 has 14 residues. Germline loops: CDR1 SGHRS, CDR2 YFSETQ. CDR3: CASSPGGTPYEQYV. As DNA, the CDR3 is TGCGCCAGCAGCCCTGGGGGGACACCATACGAGCAGTACGTC.

This clone was found many times. The rearrangement links TRBV7-2 to TRBJ1-2; no reliable D call. V was cut by 6 bases and J by 2 bases, with 19 bases left in between. CDR3 size: 16 residues. Germline V gives CDR1 SGHTA, CDR2 FQGNSA. The CDR3 region has the DNA TGTGCCAGCAGTCGATCCTTGTCAGTTTTAAACTATGGCTACACCTTC. Translating it yields CASSRSLSVLNYGYTF.

This clone was seen a few times. The chain has TRBV7-7 and TRBJ2-5; D call uncertain. Trimming cost V 5 bases and J 4 bases, with 14 bases left between them. The CDR3 totals 14 residues. Looked up from germline, CDR1 is SSHAT and CDR2 is FNYEAQ (reference sequence). The CDR3 loop reads CASSAGPDGETQYF. The CDR3 nucleotides are TGTGCCAGCAGCGCCGGACCCGACGGAGAGACCCAGTACTTC.

This clone was detected only a few times. J is TRBJ2-1 and V is TRBV18; 7 positions match TRBD1. Trimming cost V 4 bases and J 7 bases; bases outside gene matches: 13. Per germline, CDR1 KGHSH and CDR2 LQKENI. The CDR3 runs 16 residues. The CDR3 coding sequence is TGTGCCAGCTCACTACGGACGACAGGGCCAGGGAATGAGCAGTTCTTC. Its translation is CASSLRTTGPGNEQFF.

This clone was counted many times. The chain combines TRBV28 with TRBJ1-4; maybe TRBD1 (5 bases). V was clipped by 10 bases and J by 8 bases, with 20 bases between them. The CDR3 length is 14 residues. Per germline, CDR1 MDHEN and CDR2 SYDVKM. CDR3 sequence reads: CATLLGGAEEKLFF. The CDR3 DNA is TGTGCCACCTTATTGGGAGGGGCGGAGGAAAAACTGTTTTTT. Looking up the rest from reference TRBV28 and TRBJ1-4 gives the full variable domain: DVKVTQSSRYLVKRTGEKVFLECVQDMDHENMFWYRQDPGLGLRLIYFSYDVKMKEKGDIPEGYSVSREKKERFSLILESASTNQTSMYLCATLLGGAEEKLFFGSGTQLSVL.

This clone came up a few times. The chain links TRBV7-8 to TRBJ2-1; the D gene is possibly TRBD2 (5 bases). This CDR3 spans 14 amino acids. V was trimmed by 1 base and J by 11 bases, leaving 15 bases between them. The germline V gene has CDR1 SGHVS and CDR2 FQNEAQ. The CDR3 reads CASSLVLGGYQQFF. Written as DNA, the CDR3 is TGTGCCAGCAGCTTAGTTCTGGGCGGGTATCAGCAGTTCTTC.

This clone was picked up a small number of times. A read error may account for a junction end that differs from germline. V usage is TRBV5-6 and J usage is TRBJ1-2; TRBD1 aligns across 7 bases. Germline CDR1 and CDR2: SGHDT and YYEEEE. The CDR3 spans 14 residues. The CDR3 is CASTLRQGLYGYTF. In DNA form, the CDR3 reads TGTGCCAGCACCTTGCGACAGGGACTCTATGGCTACACCTTC. Based on the CDR3 plus reference TRBV5-6 and TRBJ1-2, the full variable domain is DAGVTQSPTHLIKTRGQQVTLRCSPKSGHDTVSWYQQALGQGPQFIFQYYEEEERQRGNFPDRFSGHQFPNYSSELNVNALLLGDSALYLCASTLRQGLYGYTFGSGTRLTVV.

This clone has more than one count but fewer than ten. This chain uses TRBV7-8 with TRBJ1-3, with D perhaps matching TRBD1 (5 bases). Germline V CDR1 and CDR2: SGHVS, FQNEAQ. This CDR3 has 14 residues. Trimming left V 0 bases short and J 10 bases short, with 13 bases between. The CDR3 nucleotides read TGTGCCAGCAGCTTAGCGGAGACAGAGCCGACCATATATTTT. Its protein product is CASSLAETEPTIYF.

J is TRBJ1-5 and V is TRBV7-2; a possible D gene is TRBD1 (6 bases). The V gene lost 5 bases and the J gene lost 5 bases, with 19 bases spanning the gap. The CDR3 runs 16 residues. Germline V lookup: CDR1 SGHTA, CDR2 FQGNSA. The DNA for the CDR3 is TGTGCCAGCAGCCAAGTGGGGGGGCAGTCGTATCAGCCCCAGCATTTT. It specifies CASSQVGGQSYQPQHF.